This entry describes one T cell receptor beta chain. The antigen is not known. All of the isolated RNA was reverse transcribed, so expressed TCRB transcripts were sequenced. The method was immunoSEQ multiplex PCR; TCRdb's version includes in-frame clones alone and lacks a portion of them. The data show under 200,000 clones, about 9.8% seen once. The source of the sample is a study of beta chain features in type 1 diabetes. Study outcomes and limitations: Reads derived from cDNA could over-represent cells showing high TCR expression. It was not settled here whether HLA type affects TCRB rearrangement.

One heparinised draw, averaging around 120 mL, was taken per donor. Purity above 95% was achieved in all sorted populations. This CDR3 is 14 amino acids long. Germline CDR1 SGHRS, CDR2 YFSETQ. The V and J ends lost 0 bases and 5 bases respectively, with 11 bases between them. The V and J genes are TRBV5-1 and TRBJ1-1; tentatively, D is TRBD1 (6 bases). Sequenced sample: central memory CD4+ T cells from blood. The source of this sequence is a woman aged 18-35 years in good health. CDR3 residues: CASSLEQGLTEAFF. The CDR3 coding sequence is TGCGCCAGCAGCTTGGAACAGGGTCTGACTGAAGCTTTCTTT. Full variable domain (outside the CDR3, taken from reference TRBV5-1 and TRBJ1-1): KAGVTQTPRYLIKTRGQQVTLSCSPISGHRSVSWYQQTPGQGLQFLFEYFSETQRNKGNFPGRFSGRQFSNSRSEMNVSTLELGDSALYLCASSLEQGLTEAFFGQGTRLTVV.